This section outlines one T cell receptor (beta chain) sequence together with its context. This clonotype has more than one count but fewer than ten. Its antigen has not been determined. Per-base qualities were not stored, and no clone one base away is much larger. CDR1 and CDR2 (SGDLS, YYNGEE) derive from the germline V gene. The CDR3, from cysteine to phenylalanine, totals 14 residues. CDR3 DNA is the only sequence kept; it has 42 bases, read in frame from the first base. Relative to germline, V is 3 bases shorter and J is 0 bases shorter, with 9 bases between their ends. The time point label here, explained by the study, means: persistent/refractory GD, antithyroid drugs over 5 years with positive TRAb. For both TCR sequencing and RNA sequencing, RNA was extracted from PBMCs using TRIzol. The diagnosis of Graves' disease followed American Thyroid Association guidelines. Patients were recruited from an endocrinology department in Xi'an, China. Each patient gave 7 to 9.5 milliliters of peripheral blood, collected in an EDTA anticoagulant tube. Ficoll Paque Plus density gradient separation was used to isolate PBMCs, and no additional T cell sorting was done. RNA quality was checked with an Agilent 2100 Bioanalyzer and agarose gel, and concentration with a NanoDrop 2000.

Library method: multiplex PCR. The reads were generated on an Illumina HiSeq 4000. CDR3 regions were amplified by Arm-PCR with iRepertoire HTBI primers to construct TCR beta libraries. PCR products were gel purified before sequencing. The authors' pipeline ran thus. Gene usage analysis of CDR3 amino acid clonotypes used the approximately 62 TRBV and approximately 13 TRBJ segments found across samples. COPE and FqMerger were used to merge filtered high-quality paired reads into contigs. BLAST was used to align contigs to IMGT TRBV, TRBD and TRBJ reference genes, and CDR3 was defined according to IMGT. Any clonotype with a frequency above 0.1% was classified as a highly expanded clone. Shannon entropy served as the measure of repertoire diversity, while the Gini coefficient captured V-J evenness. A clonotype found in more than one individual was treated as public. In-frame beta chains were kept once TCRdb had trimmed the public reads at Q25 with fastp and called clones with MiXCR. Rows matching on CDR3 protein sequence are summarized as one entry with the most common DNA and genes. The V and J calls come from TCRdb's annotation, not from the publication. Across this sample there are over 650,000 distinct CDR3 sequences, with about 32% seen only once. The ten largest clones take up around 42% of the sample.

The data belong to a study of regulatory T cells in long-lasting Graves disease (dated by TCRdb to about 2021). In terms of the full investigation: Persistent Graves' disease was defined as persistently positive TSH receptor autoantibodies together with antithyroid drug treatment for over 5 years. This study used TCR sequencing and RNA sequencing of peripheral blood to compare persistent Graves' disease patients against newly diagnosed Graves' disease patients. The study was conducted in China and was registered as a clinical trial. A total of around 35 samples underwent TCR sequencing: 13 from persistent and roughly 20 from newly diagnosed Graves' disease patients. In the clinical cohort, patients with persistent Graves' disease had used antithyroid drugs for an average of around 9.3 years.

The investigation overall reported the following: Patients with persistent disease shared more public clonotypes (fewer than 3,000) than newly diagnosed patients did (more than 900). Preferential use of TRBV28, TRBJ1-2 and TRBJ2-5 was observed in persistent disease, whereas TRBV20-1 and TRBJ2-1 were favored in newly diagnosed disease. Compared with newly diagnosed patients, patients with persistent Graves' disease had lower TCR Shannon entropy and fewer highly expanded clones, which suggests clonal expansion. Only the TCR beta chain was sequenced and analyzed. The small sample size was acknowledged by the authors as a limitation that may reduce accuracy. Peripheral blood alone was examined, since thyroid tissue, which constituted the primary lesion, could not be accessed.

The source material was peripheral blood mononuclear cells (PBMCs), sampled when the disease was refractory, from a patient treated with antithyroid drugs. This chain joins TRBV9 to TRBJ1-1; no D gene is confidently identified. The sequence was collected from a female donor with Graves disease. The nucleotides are TGTGCCAGCAGCGCACCACCTTTGAACACTGAAGCTTTCTTT. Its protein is CASSAPPLNTEAFF. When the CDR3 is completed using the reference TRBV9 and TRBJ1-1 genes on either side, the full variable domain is DSGVTQTPKHLITATGQRVTLRCSPRSGDLSVYWYQQSLDQGLQFLIQYYNGEERAKGNILERFSAQQFPDLHSELNLSSLELGDSALYFCASSAPPLNTEAFFGQGTRLTVV.